The TCR beta chain described here comes from a study of tumor and adjacent non-tumor tissue in lung cancer. Study information: Aged about 31 to 76 years, patients included 9 to 11 men and several women with stage I to III disease. About 4.17 million productive TCRbeta reads were obtained per sample on average.

This sample's RNA came from whole unsorted tissue. The normal lung tissue was taken more than 3 cm from the tumor edge. Turning to this clonotype: As yet, its antigen is unknown. One end of the junction is discordant with germline, which a read error may explain.

The library came from three nested PCR rounds adapted from ARM-PCR protocols. TCRdb used MiXCR to reprocess the multiplex PCR reads, holding one entry per CDR3 protein. The data hold 60,000 or so distinct CDR3 sequences, with roughly 60% observed a single time. Findings of the study overall: Top 100 clones took a larger repertoire share in normal lung.

Germline values: CDR1 SEHNR, CDR2 FQNEAQ (reference sequence). The CDR3 is 12 residues long. This chain links TRBV7-9 with TRBJ1-1; D is unresolved. The material sequenced was distant non-tumor lung tissue. The receptor's source is a man between 65 and 80 years old with non-small cell lung cancer. The CDR3 loop is CASSLMDTEAFF. The CDR3 region has the DNA TGCGCCAGCAGCTTGATGGACACTGAAGCTTTCTTT.